This T cell receptor (beta chain) derives from a study of a mutant IDH1 vaccine in newly diagnosed glioma. Looking at the study overall: Mean patient age was about 44 years; approximately 62% were male and roughly 38% female. Most patients had received both radiotherapy and temozolomide, the prior options being radiotherapy, temozolomide, or both.

Concerning this clone: Antigen specificity is unknown.

TCRdb's copy holds only in-frame clones and misses some; the assay was immunoSEQ multiplex PCR. Of 30,000 to 35,000 clones detected, more than 55% appear once; the ten largest clones hold more than 9.5%. Time point: week 5, during vaccination. What each vaccine dose contained was 300 ug of mutant IDH1 20-mer peptide, accompanied by topical imiquimod. Germline V lookup: CDR1 LGHNA, CDR2 YNFKEQ. This CDR3 is built from 14 residues. Trimming removed 2 bases from V and 8 bases from J, with 15 bases in between. The sequencing here drew on PBMCs, taken from a glioma patient whose treatment included an IDH1 peptide vaccine. The source is a woman aged 18-29 years with glioma. The genes are TRBV4-2 and TRBJ1-2, with D hard to call. The CDR3, as DNA: TGTGCCAGCAGCCAACTTGGACTGCCGGAGGGCTACACCTTC. Amino acids: CASSQLGLPEGYTF.